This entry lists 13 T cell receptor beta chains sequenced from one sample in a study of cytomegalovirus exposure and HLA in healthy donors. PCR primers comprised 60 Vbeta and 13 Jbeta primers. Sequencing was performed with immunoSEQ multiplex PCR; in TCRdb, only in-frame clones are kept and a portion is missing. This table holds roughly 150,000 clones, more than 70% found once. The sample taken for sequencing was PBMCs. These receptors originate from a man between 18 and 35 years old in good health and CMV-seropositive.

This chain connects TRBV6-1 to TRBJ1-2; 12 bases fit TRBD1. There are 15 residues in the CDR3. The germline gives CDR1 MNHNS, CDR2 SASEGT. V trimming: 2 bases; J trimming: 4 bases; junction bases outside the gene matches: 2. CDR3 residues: CASSESGQGAYGYTF. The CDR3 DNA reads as TGTGCCAGCAGTGAATCGGGACAGGGGGCCTATGGCTACACCTTC.

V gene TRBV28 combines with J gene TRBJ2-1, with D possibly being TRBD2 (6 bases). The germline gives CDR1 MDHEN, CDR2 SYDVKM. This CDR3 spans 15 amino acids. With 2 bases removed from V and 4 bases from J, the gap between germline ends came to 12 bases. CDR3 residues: CASSLLAGNYNEQFF. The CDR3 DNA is TGTGCCAGCAGTTTACTGGCGGGGAATTACAATGAGCAGTTCTTC.

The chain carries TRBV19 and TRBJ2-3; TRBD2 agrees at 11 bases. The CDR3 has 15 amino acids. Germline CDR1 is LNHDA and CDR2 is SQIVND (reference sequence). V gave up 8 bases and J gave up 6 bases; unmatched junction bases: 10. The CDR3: CASRIAGGPSDTQYF. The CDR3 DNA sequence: TGTGCCAGTCGAATAGCGGGAGGGCCGTCCGATACGCAGTATTTT.

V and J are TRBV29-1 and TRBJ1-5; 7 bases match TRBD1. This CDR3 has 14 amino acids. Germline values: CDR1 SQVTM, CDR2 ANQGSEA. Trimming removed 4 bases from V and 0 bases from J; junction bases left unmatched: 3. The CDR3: CSVVTGNSNQPQHF. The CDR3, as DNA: TGCAGCGTTGTGACAGGGAATAGCAATCAGCCCCAGCATTTT.

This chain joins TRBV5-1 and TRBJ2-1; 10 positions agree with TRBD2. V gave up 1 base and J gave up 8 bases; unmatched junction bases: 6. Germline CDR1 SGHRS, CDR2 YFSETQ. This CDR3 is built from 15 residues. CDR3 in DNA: TGCGCCAGCAGCTTGATCAGCGGGAGGGCCGATGAGCAGTTCTTC. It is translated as CASSLISGRADEQFF.

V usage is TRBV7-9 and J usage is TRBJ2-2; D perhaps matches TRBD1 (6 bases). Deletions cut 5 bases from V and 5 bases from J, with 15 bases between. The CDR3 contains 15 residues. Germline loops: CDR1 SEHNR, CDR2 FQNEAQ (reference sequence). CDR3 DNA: TGTGCCAGCAGCCCCCGGGACACGGATACCGGGGAGCTGTTTTTT. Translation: CASSPRDTDTGELFF.

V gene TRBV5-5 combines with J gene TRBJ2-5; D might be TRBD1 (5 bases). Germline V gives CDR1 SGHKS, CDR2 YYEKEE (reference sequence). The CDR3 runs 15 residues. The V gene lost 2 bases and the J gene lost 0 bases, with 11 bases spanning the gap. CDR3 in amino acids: CASSFVPRDQETQYF. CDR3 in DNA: TGTGCCAGCAGCTTCGTGCCCAGGGACCAAGAGACCCAGTACTTC.

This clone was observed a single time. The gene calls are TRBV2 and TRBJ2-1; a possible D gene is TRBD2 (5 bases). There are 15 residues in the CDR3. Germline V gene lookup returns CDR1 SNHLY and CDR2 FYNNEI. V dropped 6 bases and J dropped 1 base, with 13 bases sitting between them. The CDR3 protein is CASRSGGSSYNEQFF. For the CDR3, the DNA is TGTGCCAGCAGGTCGGGCGGGTCGTCCTACAATGAGCAGTTCTTC.

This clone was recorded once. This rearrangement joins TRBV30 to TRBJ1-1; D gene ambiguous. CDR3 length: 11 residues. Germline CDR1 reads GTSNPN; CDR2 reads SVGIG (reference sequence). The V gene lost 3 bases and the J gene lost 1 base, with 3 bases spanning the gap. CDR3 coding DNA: TGTGCCTGGAGCCGGAACACTGAAGCTTTCTTT. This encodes CAWSRNTEAFF.

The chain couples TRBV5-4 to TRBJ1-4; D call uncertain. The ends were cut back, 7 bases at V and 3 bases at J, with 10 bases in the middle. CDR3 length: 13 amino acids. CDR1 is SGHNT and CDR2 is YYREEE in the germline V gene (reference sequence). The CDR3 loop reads CASHSTANEKLFF. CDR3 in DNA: TGTGCCAGCCATAGTACGGCTAATGAAAAACTGTTTTTT.

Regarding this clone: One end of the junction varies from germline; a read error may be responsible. In DNA form, the CDR3 reads TGTGCCTGGAGTGAAGAGGGACTAGCGAAGCGGGACTTC. Residues: CAWSEEGLAKRDF. The chain has TRBV30 and TRBJ2-7; TRBD2 agrees at 10 bases. Per the germline V gene, CDR1 is GTSNPN and CDR2 is SVGIG (reference sequence). The CDR3 is 13 residues long.

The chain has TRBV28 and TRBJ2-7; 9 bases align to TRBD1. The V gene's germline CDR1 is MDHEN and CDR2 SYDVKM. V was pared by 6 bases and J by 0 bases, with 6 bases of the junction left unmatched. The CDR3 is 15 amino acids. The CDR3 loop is CASRPGTGSSYEQYF. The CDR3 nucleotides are TGTGCCAGCAGACCCGGGACAGGGAGCTCCTACGAGCAGTACTTC. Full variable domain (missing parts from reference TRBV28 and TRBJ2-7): DVKVTQSSRYLVKRTGEKVFLECVQDMDHENMFWYRQDPGLGLRLIYFSYDVKMKEKGDIPEGYSVSREKKERFSLILESASTNQTSMYLCASRPGTGSSYEQYFGPGTRLTVT.

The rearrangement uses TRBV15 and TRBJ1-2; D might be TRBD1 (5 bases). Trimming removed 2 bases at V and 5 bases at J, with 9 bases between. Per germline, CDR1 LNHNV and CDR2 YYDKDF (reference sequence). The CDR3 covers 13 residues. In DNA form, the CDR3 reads TGTGCCACCAGCAGACCACAGGAATATGGCTACACCTTC. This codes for CATSRPQEYGYTF.